What follows is one TCR beta chain and its context. No cognate antigen has been identified for it. Base quality data are lacking; no much larger clone is found one base away. These data come from a study of shared clonotypes between healthy human individuals (dated by TCRdb to the early 2020s). Study-wide context: The cohort comprised a couple of women and a few men aged 18 to 49 years. Per donor, three plates each were used for CD4 naive and CD4 memory, two for CD8 naive, and one for CD8 memory. Blood TCR repertoires of 5 or 6 healthy adults were deeply sequenced to estimate repertoire size and the extent of clonotype sharing between individuals. Different laboratories and diverse techniques were used to prepare libraries and sequence TCR repertoires, to increase sequencing depth and limit assay-specific biases. Leukapheresis yielded between about 0.9 and 10 billion PBMCs per donor.

The donors were healthy, HIV-negative adults with no recently reported acute infections or vaccinations. Every donor was a Caucasian adult residing in Nashville, Tennessee, USA. Magnetic negative selection was used to enrich CD4+ T cells, after which naive cells were positively selected on CD45RA and the negative fraction became the memory subset. Blood was obtained by leukapheresis, after which PBMCs were separated by Ficoll-Histopaque density gradient centrifugation and cryopreserved in liquid nitrogen vapor phase. Analytical flow cytometry was used to check the purity and quantity of each magnetically sorted T cell population. From each sorted fraction, genomic DNA was isolated and quantified by UV absorbance on a Nanodrop 2000c. Overall results and qualifications from the work: Even with the large sequencing depth, rarefaction of the sorted-subset datasets indicated that sequencing was incomplete. Naive subsets generally had larger estimated clonotype richness than memory subsets. The small number of donors limited the genetic and exposure-history diversity represented. Approximately 4.8% of naive CD4, 3.5% of naive CD8, roughly 2.4% of memory CD4, and around 0.4% of memory CD8 clonotypes were shared across a few donors. Compared with non-shared clonotypes, clonotypes shared by all four sorted-subset donors had higher generation probabilities. Sampling was limited to blood, and TCR repertoires in tissue likely differ from TCR repertoires in blood. Based on pairwise subsampling, the degree of clonotype sharing among donors was expected to be affected by sequencing depth.

Using the deep immunoSEQ assay, multiplex PCR amplified TCR CDR3 regions from genomic DNA. For each cell subset, the extracted genomic DNA was distributed evenly across all wells of several immunoSEQ 96-well plates, and each plate served as one replicate. For sorted subsets, each replicate PCR was loaded with approximately 190 ng genomic DNA, equivalent to 25,000 to 30,000 T cell genomes. Purified libraries were quantified with a Qubit 3.0 fluorometer, sized on a Bioanalyzer 2100, and re-quantified with the KAPA Library Quantification kit. Every immunoSEQ 96-well plate was sequenced on a separate single-read 150-cycle Illumina NextSeq 550 flow cell. As for the authors' bioinformatics: Because the immunoSEQ output included only junctional sequences and no quality scores, the filtering could not be the same as the filtering used for full-length reads. To assign V/J genes and CDR3, sequences were annotated using PyIR, a Python wrapper for IgBLAST v1.9, with IMGT germline references. Reads were removed for weak V/J assignments (E-value above 1e-6), missing CDR3, stop codons, out-of-frame junctions, or ambiguous translated residues. V3J clonotypes were defined as sequences sharing an identical inferred V gene, J gene, and CDR3 amino acid sequence. Percentage overlap between repertoires was computed as shared unique clonotypes divided by the size of the smaller repertoire. Richness of each repertoire was evaluated using RTK rarefaction, the Chao1 estimator, and Recon v2.1 estimates of unobserved clonotypes. OLGA was used to compute generation probabilities for all TCRbeta clonotypes that the gDNA method yielded from several donors. Sourced from immuneACCESS, this table was stored by TCRdb with only in-frame sequences that have V and J called. A share of the clones is absent; for the studies checked, an unresolved V gene accounts for under half, and the remainder has no known explanation. V, J and clone size derive from that table, while D and trimming were established from the DNA sequence. The sample data list about 1.5 million clones, and under 99% of these were observed just once. The ten largest account for about 0.45% of the sample.

The CDR3 covers 18 residues, taking in both the cysteine and the phenylalanine. The CDR3 DNA has 54 bases and is translated from base 1. Reading the germline V gene (reference sequence) gives CDR1 LNHDA and CDR2 SQIVND. From V the trimming removes 4 bases and from J it removes 0 bases, while the gene matches leave 8 bases of the junction unaccounted for. This clonotype originated in a man aged 30 to 39 in good health. Sequenced sample: naive CD4+ T cells sorted from blood. The cell subset or site label on this specimen signifies: CD45RA+ positively selected. This receptor chain uses TRBV19 and TRBJ1-5, and 11 bases in between align with TRBD1. CDR3 reads: CASSTRTGGPNSNQPQHF. The DNA is as follows: TGTGCCAGTAGTACCCGGACAGGGGGCCCAAATAGCAATCAGCCCCAGCATTTT.